This record covers a single T cell receptor beta chain. Cohort assignment relied on participant-reported clinical history. This record belongs to a study of blood T cell repertoires in COVID-19. Clones were read by immunoSEQ multiplex PCR, and TCRdb kept only the in-frame ones, dropping some. The table lists around 230,000 clones, 88% of them singletons, with just over 2.5% in the top ten. The CDR3 runs 11 residues. Trimming took off 8 bases at V and 7 bases at J, with 11 bases between the two ends. CDR1 is MNHEY and CDR2 is SVGAGI in the germline V gene. The J gene is TRBJ1-1, the V gene TRBV6-5; tentatively, D is TRBD1 (5 bases). Sequenced sample: PBMCs or T cells enriched from blood (not recorded which). This clonotype was obtained from a woman in her thirties who had recovered from COVID-19. CDR3 coding DNA: TGTGCCAGCTCTAGGGGCGGTGAAGCTTTCTTT. It codes for CASSRGGEAFF.